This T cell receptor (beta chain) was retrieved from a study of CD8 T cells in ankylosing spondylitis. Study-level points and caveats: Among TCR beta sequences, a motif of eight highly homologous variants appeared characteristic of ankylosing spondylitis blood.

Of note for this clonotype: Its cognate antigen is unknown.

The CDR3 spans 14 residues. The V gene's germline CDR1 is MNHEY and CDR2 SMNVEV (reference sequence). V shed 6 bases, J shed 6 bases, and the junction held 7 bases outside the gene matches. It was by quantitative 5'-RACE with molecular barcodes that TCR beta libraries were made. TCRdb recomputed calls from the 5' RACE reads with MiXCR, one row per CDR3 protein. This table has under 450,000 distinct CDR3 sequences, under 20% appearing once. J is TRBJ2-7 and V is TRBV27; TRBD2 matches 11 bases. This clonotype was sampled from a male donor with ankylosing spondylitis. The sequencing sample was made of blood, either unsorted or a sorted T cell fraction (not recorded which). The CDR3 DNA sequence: TGTGCCAGCAGGGCTAGCGGGAGGAAGGGCGAGCAGTACTTC. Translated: CASRASGRKGEQYF.